The source of this TCR beta chain is a study of cytomegalovirus exposure and HLA in healthy donors. Study-level information: Unique TCR beta sequences numbering 120 million or so came from 190 million or so T cells in an earlier analysis.

Primers included in the PCR were 60 Vbeta and 13 Jbeta primers. Sequenced by immunoSEQ multiplex PCR; TCRdb stores in-frame clones only, minus some. Of 150,000 or so clones in the sample, more than 70% were seen once. Notes on this clone: The target antigen is unknown.

Study findings and constraints: Rare TCR sequences dominated, though some public TCRs recurred in many donors.

The receptor was isolated from a male donor in good health and CMV-seropositive. Sequenced sample: PBMCs.

In DNA form, the CDR3 reads TGCGCCAGCAGCCCTGGACTAGCGGGCGGCGAGACCCAGTACTTC. Translated, it gives CASSPGLAGGETQYF. The chain employs TRBV5-1 and TRBJ2-5; 11 nucleotides line up with TRBD2. CDR3 length: 15 amino acids. V shed 4 bases, J shed 5 bases, and the junction held 7 bases outside the gene matches. Germline V lookup: CDR1 SGHRS, CDR2 YFSETQ. The full variable domain, with the rest looked up from reference TRBV5-1 and TRBJ2-5, is KAGVTQTPRYLIKTRGQQVTLSCSPISGHRSVSWYQQTPGQGLQFLFEYFSETQRNKGNFPGRFSGRQFSNSRSEMNVSTLELGDSALYLCASSPGLAGGETQYFGPGTRLLVL.